This entry concerns a single T cell receptor (beta chain). As yet, its antigen is unknown. This record comes from a study of regulatory T cells in long-lasting Graves disease. Across the study: Persistent Graves' disease meant over 5 years of antithyroid drugs with positive TSH receptor antibodies. Study results and limitations: New patients shared fewer public clonotypes (approximately 1,000) than persistent patients did (2,741). Only a small sample size was used, which may have cut accuracy.

The time point was: persistent/refractory GD, antithyroid drugs over 5 years with positive TRAb. TCR sequences were obtained from RNA taken from PBMCs. Patients hailed from an endocrinology department in Xi'an, China. Investigators prepared the TCR beta libraries by applying iRepertoire HTBI primers and Arm-PCR of CDR3 regions. Using its own MiXCR run on the multiplex PCR reads, TCRdb lists one record per CDR3 protein. The sample consists of fewer than 600,000 distinct CDR3 sequences, about 20% of them appearing once. The receptor comes from a female donor with Graves disease. This specimen was peripheral blood mononuclear cells (PBMCs), taken when the disease was refractory, from a patient treated with antithyroid drugs.

The CDR3 loop reads CASGQQGTQYF. For the CDR3, the DNA is TGTGCCAGCGGACAGCAGGGTACGCAGTATTTT. J is TRBJ2-3 and V is TRBV19; D may be TRBD1 (6 bases). The CDR3 is 11 amino acids. CDR1 and CDR2 from the germline V gene are LNHDA and SQIVND (reference sequence). Trimming shortened V by 9 bases and J by 8 bases, and 12 bases separated the two germline ends.